The 13 T cell receptor beta chains given below trace back to one sample, sequenced in a study of blood T cell repertoires in COVID-19. TCRdb keeps only in-frame clones here, not all; method: immunoSEQ multiplex PCR. The sample yields roughly 160,000 clones, 70% to 85% seen once. The sample consisted of PBMCs or T cells enriched from blood (not recorded which). The receptors here all came from a woman in her seventies in a cohort exposed to, infected with or recovered from COVID-19 (not recorded which).

The J gene is TRBJ2-5, the V gene TRBV20-1; D is uncertain. Germline V gene data show CDR1 as DFQATT and CDR2 as SNEGSKA (reference sequence). Trimming shortened V by 7 bases and J by 7 bases, and 13 bases separated the two germline ends. CDR3 length: 11 residues. This chain's CDR3 is CSGEALGTQYF. For the CDR3, the DNA is TGCAGTGGAGAGGCCCTCGGGACCCAGTACTTC.

The chain links TRBV4-1 to TRBJ1-3; no firm D call. The CDR3 loop spans 15 amino acids. The germline CDR1 and CDR2 sequences are MGHRA and YSYEKL. Deletions cut 4 bases from V and 0 bases from J, with 10 bases between. In DNA form, the CDR3 reads TGCGCCAGCAGCCGTCTAGCCCTCTCTGGAAACACCATATATTTT. It specifies CASSRLALSGNTIYF.

This clone was counted between two and nine times. This chain uses TRBV7-8 with TRBJ1-5; TRBD1 is a possible D gene (6 bases). There are 15 residues in the CDR3. Germline V gene data show CDR1 as SGHVS and CDR2 as FQNEAQ. The germline V and J ends were trimmed by 1 base and 9 bases, with 16 bases remaining between them. CDR3 DNA: TGTGCCAGCAGCTTAGACGGAACAGGGACGTTGCCCCAGCATTTT. Translation: CASSLDGTGTLPQHF. Together with reference TRBV7-8 and TRBJ1-5, the CDR3 gives the full variable domain: GAGVSQSPRYKVAKRGQDVALRCDPISGHVSLFWYQQALGQGPEFLTYFQNEAQLDKSGLPSDRFFAERPEGSVSTLKIQRTQQEDSAVYLCASSLDGTGTLPQHFGDGTRLSIL.

Only a few counts were recorded for this clone. This rearrangement joins TRBV6-5 to TRBJ1-2; weak D call: TRBD1 (6 bases). Trimming pared 0 bases from V and 4 bases from J, leaving 9 bases between. The CDR3 runs 14 residues. Germline loops: CDR1 MNHEY, CDR2 SVGAGI. The CDR3 protein is CASSYSDSRYGYTF. The DNA for the CDR3 is TGTGCCAGCAGTTACTCGGACAGTCGCTATGGCTACACCTTC.

V usage is TRBV7-9 and J usage is TRBJ1-4; possible D gene TRBD1, 5 bases. The V end was cut by 4 bases, the J end by 3 bases, with 15 bases between. Germline CDR1 reads SEHNR; CDR2 reads FQNEAQ (reference sequence). The CDR3 consists of 16 residues. The CDR3 loop reads CASSSVGEGPNEKLFF. The CDR3 DNA reads as TGTGCCAGCAGCTCGGTGGGGGAGGGTCCTAATGAAAAACTGTTTTTT. The complete variable domain, with remaining parts taken from reference TRBV7-9 and TRBJ1-4, reads DTGVSQNPRHKITKRGQNVTFRCDPISEHNRLYWYRQTLGQGPEFLTYFQNEAQLEKSRLLSDRFSAERPKGSFSTLEIQRTEQGDSAMYLCASSSVGEGPNEKLFFGSGTQLSVL.

The chain combines TRBV19 with TRBJ1-1, with D perhaps TRBD1 (5 bases). The CDR3 length is 13 residues. Germline CDR1 is LNHDA and CDR2 is SQIVND (reference sequence). Trimming removed 4 bases from V and 7 bases from J, with 13 bases in between. CDR3 in amino acids: CASSRYQGNEAFF. CDR3 nucleotides: TGTGCCAGTAGTAGATATCAGGGTAATGAAGCTTTCTTT.

The V and J genes are TRBV28 and TRBJ2-7, with 8 bases aligning to TRBD1. Per germline, CDR1 MDHEN and CDR2 SYDVKM. CDR3 length: 16 amino acids. The J segment lost 4 bases and the V segment lost 3 bases, leaving 11 bases of the junction unmatched. CDR3: CASSFLSGQGGYEQYF. For the CDR3, the DNA is TGTGCCAGCAGTTTCTTATCCGGACAGGGCGGGTACGAGCAGTACTTC.

CDR3 bases: TGCGCCAGCAGCCAAAGGGCGGGACTAGCGGTCTACGAGCAGTACTTC. Translated, it gives CASSQRAGLAVYEQYF. This rearrangement joins TRBV4-1 to TRBJ2-7, with 11 bases matching TRBD2. The ends lost 2 bases at V and 3 bases at J; junction bases unmatched: 6. CDR1 is MGHRA, CDR2 YSYEKL, per germline. This CDR3 has 16 residues.

The rearrangement links TRBV3-1 (or the pseudogene TRBV3-2) to TRBJ2-3; the D gene is possibly TRBD2 (6 bases). CDR1 and CDR2 from the germline V gene are LGHDT and YNNKEL (reference sequence). The CDR3 contains 15 residues. Trimming pared 1 base from V and 5 bases from J, leaving 13 bases between. Here the CDR3 DNA reads TGTGCCAGCAGCCAAGTTTGGGGAGGCGGAGATACGCAGTATTTT. It encodes CASSQVWGGGDTQYF.

The chain links TRBV15 to TRBJ2-4; 8 bases map to TRBD2. With V trimmed by 1 base and J by 1 base, 12 bases remained unmatched. CDR3 length equals 19 residues. The germline CDR1 and CDR2 sequences are LNHNV and YYDKDF (reference sequence). For the CDR3, the DNA is TGTGCCACCAGCAGAGTCCCATCCAGCGGGAGCGGGGCCAAAAACATTCAGTACTTC. Translation gives CATSRVPSSGSGAKNIQYF.

The chain joins TRBV19 to TRBJ1-1, with 8 bases that match TRBD1. V was pared by 4 bases and J by 0 bases, with 10 bases of the junction left unmatched. The CDR3 is 17 residues long. Germline lookup yields CDR1 LNHDA and CDR2 SQIVND (reference sequence). The CDR3: CASSTVPGQVLNTEAFF. Here the CDR3 DNA reads TGTGCCAGTAGTACAGTCCCGGGACAGGTACTGAACACTGAAGCTTTCTTT.

The sample holds one count of this clone. V gene TRBV5-4 combines with J gene TRBJ1-2; D unclear. V gave up 3 bases and J gave up 0 bases, with 18 bases separating them. This CDR3 comprises 17 residues. Germline V gene lookup returns CDR1 SGHNT and CDR2 YYREEE (reference sequence). In nucleotides, the CDR3 is TGTGCCAGCAGCTCCCGGGAGGGTTTTTACCCTAACTATGGCTACACCTTC. It yields the protein CASSSREGFYPNYGYTF.

In the case of this clone: Other DNA sequences from this sample encode an identical CDR3 as well. The V and J genes are TRBV7-3 and TRBJ2-1, with D possibly matching TRBD1 (7 bases). V was cut by 2 bases and J by 7 bases, with 9 bases left in between. CDR1 SGHTA and CDR2 FQGTGA come from the germline V gene. The CDR3 length is 13 residues. The CDR3 DNA reads TGTGCCAGCAGCTTACAGGGGGGTAATGAGCAGTTCTTC. As protein: CASSLQGGNEQFF.